This passage covers 20 T cell receptor beta chains from one sample sequenced in a study of identical twins. Via MiXCR, TCRdb re-called the 5' RACE reads, giving one row per CDR3 protein. The data hold 1.5 million to 2 million distinct CDR3 sequences, with about 31% observed a single time. Sequenced sample: cord blood. Receptors were obtained from a newborn girl in good health.

Concerning this clonotype itself: Its ends do not fully match the called genes, so a read error is possible. This chain uses TRBV7-6 with TRBJ2-3; tentative D call: TRBD2 (5 bases). The germline V gene has CDR1 SGHVS and CDR2 FNYEAQ. The CDR3 totals 16 residues. CDR3 sequence reads: CASSSPTGSSTDTRYF. CDR3 coding DNA: TGTGCCAGCAGCTCCCCGACCGGCTCTAGCACAGATACGCGGTATTTT.

The rearrangement uses TRBV28 and TRBJ2-2; D call uncertain. The V end lost 3 bases, the J end lost 0 bases, and 17 bases lay between the germline ends. The CDR3 length is 18 residues. Looked up from germline, CDR1 is MDHEN and CDR2 is SYDVKM. CDR3 loop: CASSFFLRGVANTGELFF. CDR3 DNA: TGTGCCAGCAGTTTTTTCCTCCGTGGTGTGGCGAACACCGGGGAGCTGTTTTTT.

The CDR3 loop reads CASSKGGSGSISPQHF. The DNA for the CDR3 is TGTGCCAGCAGCAAAGGGGGATCAGGTTCAATCAGCCCCCAGCATTTT. This rearrangement joins TRBV21-1 to TRBJ1-5; no check of the table's D call, TRBD1, against the DNA was made. TRBV21-1 is annotated as a pseudogene. CDR3 length: 16 amino acids.

The chain couples TRBV9 to TRBJ2-1; TRBD2 matches 12 bases. In germline, CDR1 is SGDLS, CDR2 YYNGEE. The length of the CDR3 is 15 residues. With V trimmed by 0 bases and J by 9 bases, 4 bases remained unmatched. In nucleotides, the CDR3 is TGTGCCAGCAGCGTAGCTAGCGGGGGGGCCTTTGAGCAGTTCTTC. Translation: CASSVASGGAFEQFF.

The CDR3 region is CATSPTSGGAESTDTQYF. The CDR3 DNA is TGTGCCACCAGCCCGACTAGCGGGGGGGCGGAAAGCACAGATACGCAGTATTTT. The genes are TRBV15 and TRBJ2-3, with TRBD2 matching 14 bases. CDR1 and CDR2 (germline): LNHNV, YYDKDF (reference sequence). J gave up 0 bases and V 5 bases, and 7 bases lay outside the gene matches. The CDR3 loop spans 18 amino acids.

This clonotype was counted between two and nine times. The chain joins TRBV27 to TRBJ2-3, with D perhaps matching TRBD1 or TRBD2 (5 bases each). The CDR3 length is 13 residues. V gave up 7 bases and J gave up 6 bases, with 14 bases separating them. Germline lookup yields CDR1 MNHEY and CDR2 SMNVEV (reference sequence). The CDR3 DNA follows: TGTGCCAGCACCCCTTGGGGGAAGGATACGCAGTATTTT. It encodes CASTPWGKDTQYF.

The V call is TRBV10-3, the J call TRBJ1-1; tentative D call: TRBD1 (5 bases). The V and J ends lost 4 bases and 0 bases respectively, with 9 bases between them. Germline V gives CDR1 ENHRY, CDR2 SYGVKD. The CDR3 length is 14 residues. The CDR3 DNA reads TGTGCCATCAGTGTGAAGGGGCTGAACACTGAAGCTTTCTTT. Translating it yields CAISVKGLNTEAFF.

J is TRBJ2-7 and V is TRBV15; the D is unclear. V lost 1 base to trimming and J lost 2 bases, with 6 bases between them. This CDR3 region has 13 residues. In germline, CDR1 is LNHNV, CDR2 YYDKDF (reference sequence). The CDR3 loop is CATSRGGTYEQYF. CDR3 nucleotides: TGTGCCACCAGCAGAGGCGGTACCTACGAGCAGTACTTC. Drawing the rest from reference TRBV15 and TRBJ2-7, the complete variable domain is DAMVIQNPRYQVTQFGKPVTLSCSQTLNHNVMYWYQQKSSQAPKLLFHYYDKDFNNEADTPDNFQSRRPNTSFCFLDIRSPGLGDTAMYLCATSRGGTYEQYFGPGTRLTVT.

This clonotype was detected a few times. This chain links TRBV6-5 with TRBJ1-4; TRBD1 matches at 8 bases. Germline V gene data show CDR1 as MNHEY and CDR2 as SVGAGI. This CDR3 region has 14 residues. With 6 bases clipped from V and 10 bases from J, the junction kept 10 bases outside the gene matches. The CDR3 here is CASSLGQERGKLFF. The DNA of the CDR3 is TGTGCCAGCAGCTTGGGACAGGAAAGAGGAAAACTGTTTTTT.

The chain carries TRBV12-3 or TRBV12-4 and TRBJ2-7; 8 bases are shared with TRBD2. This CDR3 comprises 13 residues. V trimming: 7 bases; J trimming: 1 base; junction bases outside the gene matches: 3. The CDR3 bases are TGTGCCAGCACCGTAGCGGGATCCTACGAGCAGTACTTC. It encodes CASTVAGSYEQYF.

The chain links TRBV12-3 or TRBV12-4 to TRBJ1-4; 7 bases fit TRBD1. The CDR3 loop spans 12 amino acids. Losses at the gene ends were 5 bases for V and 11 bases for J; bases not matched to a gene: 5. The CDR3 here is CASSPGQPKLFF. CDR3 DNA sequence: TGTGCCAGCAGTCCGGGACAGCCGAAACTGTTTTTT.

The V and J genes are TRBV3-1 and TRBJ1-1; 9 positions agree with TRBD1. The trim removed 2 bases at V and 9 bases at J, leaving 10 bases unmatched. Looked up from germline, CDR1 is LGHDT and CDR2 is YNNKEL (reference sequence). The CDR3 has 15 residues. The CDR3: CASSQPDRGGVKAFF. As DNA, the CDR3 is TGTGCCAGCAGCCAACCGGACAGGGGAGGGGTGAAAGCTTTCTTT.

A remark on this clonotype: Since a much larger clone is just one base distant, this may be a read error. The gene calls are TRBV4-2 and TRBJ1-1; D not resolved. Trimming took off 0 bases at V and 6 bases at J, with 5 bases between the two ends. CDR1 and CDR2 (germline): LGHNA, YNFKEQ. The CDR3 is 12 residues long. Written as DNA, the CDR3 is TGTGCCAGCAGCCAAGATGTCTCTGAAGCTTTCTTT. It specifies CASSQDVSEAFF.

The rearrangement uses TRBV7-2 and TRBJ2-3; TRBD2 aligns across 9 bases. Germline values: CDR1 SGHTA, CDR2 FQGNSA. This CDR3 comprises 16 residues. Trimming took 3 bases from V and 2 from J; bases not matched to a gene: 6. CDR3 sequence: CASSLRLAVITDTQYF. CDR3 DNA sequence: TGTGCCAGCAGCTTGAGACTAGCGGTTATCACAGATACGCAGTATTTT.

This clonotype was seen a few times. CDR3 in amino acids: CASSEVFVPHSYEQYF. CDR3 in DNA: TGTGCCAGCAGTGAAGTCTTCGTTCCACACTCCTACGAGCAGTACTTC. The genes are TRBV2 and TRBJ2-7; D gene unclear. V shed 1 base and J shed 0 bases, with 13 bases lying between them. CDR1 SNHLY and CDR2 FYNNEI come from the germline V gene. This CDR3 spans 16 amino acids.

The gene calls are TRBV4-1 and TRBJ1-2; TRBD1 agrees at 8 bases. Germline V gene data show CDR1 as MGHRA and CDR2 as YSYEKL. The CDR3 contains 11 residues. V lost 4 bases to trimming and J lost 11 bases; unmatched junction nucleotides: 3. CDR3 sequence reads: CASSRGQGYTF. The CDR3 DNA sequence: TGCGCCAGCAGCCGAGGACAGGGATACACCTTC.

The rearrangement joins TRBV9 to TRBJ2-3; D possibly matches TRBD1 or TRBD2 (6 bases each). The germline V gene encodes CDR1 SGDLS and CDR2 YYNGEE. V was cut by 2 bases and J by 2 bases, with 15 bases left in between. The CDR3 contains 16 residues. CDR3 DNA: TGTGCCAGCAGCGTCGGGGGCATTTTGTACACAGATACGCAGTATTTT. Protein product: CASSVGGILYTDTQYF.

The chain joins TRBV14 to TRBJ2-7; no reliable D call. This CDR3 is built from 14 residues. Trimming left V 2 bases short and J 10 bases short, with 18 bases between. Germline assignment: CDR1 SGHDN and CDR2 FVKESK. CDR3 coding DNA: TGTGCCAGCAGCCAAATAGGAGTTCAAGAGGCCCAGTACTTC. Its protein product is CASSQIGVQEAQYF.

The table lists this clonotype with a few counts. The rearrangement links TRBV20-1 to TRBJ1-2; maybe TRBD1 (5 bases). The CDR3 spans 14 residues. Germline V gene sequence: CDR1 DFQATT, CDR2 SNEGSKA (reference sequence). V was clipped by 1 base and J by 0 bases, with 9 bases between them. The CDR3 loop is CSARGEGPNYGYTF. The CDR3 coding sequence is TGCAGTGCTAGAGGGGAGGGGCCTAACTATGGCTACACCTTC.

This clonotype appeared a few times. J is TRBJ2-5 and V is TRBV10-3, with 12 bases matching TRBD2. Germline CDR1 ENHRY, CDR2 SYGVKD. V trimming: 10 bases; J trimming: 11 bases; junction bases outside the gene matches: 14. The CDR3 is 14 amino acids. CDR3 nucleotide sequence: TGTGCCACGCTCCTAGCGGGAGGGTGGAATGAGCAGTACTTC. This translates into CATLLAGGWNEQYF.